A single sample is the source of the 19 T cell receptor beta chains below, sequenced in a study of blood T cell repertoires in COVID-19. Only in-frame clones appear in the TCRdb table, and some are missing; sequencing was by immunoSEQ multiplex PCR. The repertoire has some 240,000 clones, roughly 81% of them found once; the top ten carry 6% to 8%. The sequenced sample consisted of peripheral blood. These receptors all stem from a woman of 80 years or more with COVID-19, enrolled during active disease.

This chain joins TRBV7-9 and TRBJ2-1, with 10 bases that match TRBD2. The CDR3 length is 17 residues. Per germline, CDR1 SEHNR and CDR2 FQNEAQ (reference sequence). Germline trimming cut 4 bases from V and 3 bases from J; bases unmatched to any gene: 9. CDR3 DNA: TGTGCCAGCAGCTCCTCTAGCGGGAGCTTCGGCTACAATGAGCAGTTCTTC. It codes for CASSSSSGSFGYNEQFF.

The chain carries TRBV5-4 and TRBJ2-7, with a tentative D call TRBD2 (7 bases). The V gene lost 4 bases and the J gene lost 1 base, with 18 bases spanning the gap. Germline values: CDR1 SGHNT, CDR2 YYREEE (reference sequence). The CDR3 spans 16 residues. The CDR3 loop is CASSRGGGRGSYEQYF. The CDR3, as DNA: TGTGCCAGCAGCCGTGGGGGCGGGAGAGGTTCCTACGAGCAGTACTTC.

The V and J genes are TRBV12-3 or TRBV12-4 and TRBJ2-5, with a weak D call TRBD1 (5 bases). Trimming cost V 6 bases and J 5 bases, with 10 bases left between them. This CDR3 spans 12 amino acids. CDR3 DNA: TGTGCCAGCAGCCGTGACAGCGAGACCCAGTACTTC. Translated: CASSRDSETQYF.

This clone was detected a few times. The gene calls are TRBV7-2 and TRBJ2-6; the D is unclear. Germline lookup yields CDR1 SGHTA and CDR2 FQGNSA. V lost 8 bases and J 0 bases, leaving 5 bases between the germline ends. There are 13 residues in the CDR3. This chain's CDR3 is CASLFSGANVLTF. CDR3 nucleotide sequence: TGTGCCAGCTTATTCTCTGGGGCCAACGTCCTGACTTTC. The full variable domain, its missing parts supplied by reference TRBV7-2 and TRBJ2-6, is GAGVSQSPSNKVTEKGKDVELRCDPISGHTALYWYRQSLGQGLEFLIYFQGNSAPDKSGLPSDRFSAERTGGSVSTLTIQRTQQEDSAVYLCASLFSGANVLTFGAGSRLTVL.

This clone was observed a single time. The J gene is TRBJ1-1, the V gene TRBV28; 7 bases agree with TRBD1. CDR3 length equals 15 residues. Germline V gives CDR1 MDHEN, CDR2 SYDVKM. V dropped 3 bases and J dropped 7; count of bases not matched to a gene: 11. The CDR3 DNA sequence: TGTGCCAGCAGTTTTCGTGTACAGGGGTTGGGTGAAGCTTTCTTT. Translating it yields CASSFRVQGLGEAFF.

The chain has TRBV11-3 and TRBJ2-1; TRBD2 matches 8 bases. The CDR3 has 17 residues. J lost 8 bases, V lost 1 base, and 13 bases had no gene match. CDR1 and CDR2 (germline): SGHNT, YENEEA. The CDR3 reads CASSLGGGLGEGDEQFF. As DNA, the CDR3 is TGTGCCAGCAGCTTAGGTGGGGGACTAGGGGAAGGCGATGAGCAGTTCTTC.

The V gene is TRBV9, the J gene TRBJ2-1, with a weak D call TRBD2 (6 bases). Trimming shortened V by 4 bases and J by 0 bases, and 14 bases separated the two germline ends. The CDR3 is 16 residues long. Germline V lookup: CDR1 SGDLS, CDR2 YYNGEE. The CDR3 sequence: CASSSGSGFSYNEQFF. The DNA for the CDR3 is TGTGCCAGCAGCTCAGGGAGCGGGTTCTCCTACAATGAGCAGTTCTTC.

The chain is built from TRBV18 and TRBJ2-2; a possible D gene is TRBD2 (6 bases). Trimming took off 3 bases at V and 6 bases at J, with 8 bases between the two ends. This CDR3 comprises 13 residues. CDR1 is KGHSH and CDR2 is LQKENI in the germline V gene. CDR3 residues: CASSPWGAGELFF. The DNA of the CDR3 is TGTGCCAGCTCACCGTGGGGGGCCGGGGAGCTGTTTTTT.

The J gene is TRBJ2-3, the V gene TRBV7-2; 9 nucleotides line up with TRBD2. Germline CDR1 and CDR2: SGHTA and FQGNSA. This CDR3 spans 17 amino acids. Trimming took 0 bases from V and 2 from J; bases not matched to a gene: 6. The CDR3 region is CASSLAGAGGDTDTQYF. The CDR3 region has the DNA TGTGCCAGCAGCTTAGCAGGGGCGGGGGGGGACACAGATACGCAGTATTTT.

The chain is built from TRBV24-1 and TRBJ1-6; D remains ambiguous. CDR3 length equals 20 residues. Germline loops: CDR1 KGHDR, CDR2 SFDVKD. Trimming removed 3 bases at V and 0 bases at J, with 20 bases between. The CDR3 nucleotides are TGTGCCACCAGTGATCGCCGGGTCCTCCCAAAGTGCTCCTATAATTCACCCCTCCACTTT. It yields the protein CATSDRRVLPKCSYNSPLHF.

The chain has TRBV5-4 and TRBJ2-3, with TRBD2 identical over 11 bases. V gave up 2 bases and J gave up 1 base; unmatched junction bases: 12. Germline V gene sequence: CDR1 SGHNT, CDR2 YYREEE (reference sequence). This CDR3 has 19 amino acids. CDR3 sequence (DNA): TGTGCCAGCAGCTTCCCGAGGGGTAGCGGGAGGGAGGGCACAGATACGCAGTATTTT. Its translation is CASSFPRGSGREGTDTQYF.

The chain joins TRBV29-1 to TRBJ2-7, with D unresolved. CDR1 SQVTM and CDR2 ANQGSEA come from the germline V gene. The CDR3 runs to 11 residues. Trimming removed 4 bases from V and 3 bases from J, with 7 bases in between. DNA of the CDR3: TGCAGCGTTGTAACTGTCTACGAGCAGTACTTC. This codes for CSVVTVYEQYF.

V is TRBV7-8 and J is TRBJ1-2, with 9 bases identical to TRBD1. V shed 4 bases, J shed 7 bases, and the junction held 13 bases outside the gene matches. Germline V CDR1 and CDR2: SGHVS, FQNEAQ. The CDR3 sequence is 16 residues long. The CDR3 region has the DNA TGTGCCAGCAGCTCACAGGGACAGGGAGTTTTTAGTGGCTACACCTTC. It specifies CASSSQGQGVFSGYTF.

The chain joins TRBV6-5 to TRBJ2-7; D is unclear. The V end was cut by 8 bases, the J end by 2 bases, with 13 bases between. This CDR3 has 13 amino acids. CDR1 MNHEY and CDR2 SVGAGI come from the germline V gene. DNA for the CDR3: TGTGCCAGCCGGCCGGTCAGCGCCTACGAGCAGTACTTC. Amino acids: CASRPVSAYEQYF.

CDR3 nucleotides: TGTGCCAGCTCTCGCGACCTTGGACAGGGCAGCACAGATACGCAGTATTTT. This codes for CASSRDLGQGSTDTQYF. This chain connects TRBV18 to TRBJ2-3, with 8 nucleotides matching TRBD1. The CDR3 contains 17 residues. Per the germline V gene, CDR1 is KGHSH and CDR2 is LQKENI. The V segment lost 6 bases and the J segment 0 bases; nucleotides outside the gene matches: 11.

The gene calls are TRBV12-3 or TRBV12-4 and TRBJ1-2; TRBD1 agrees at 8 bases. CDR3 size: 13 residues. Trimming cost V 6 bases and J 7 bases; bases outside gene matches: 7. The CDR3 bases are TGTGCCAGCAGCCCGGACAGGGATCGTGGCTACACCTTC. Translated: CASSPDRDRGYTF.

This clone was seen once. The genes are TRBV5-1 and TRBJ1-1; 8 bases line up with TRBD1. V was clipped by 4 bases and J by 1 base; unmatched bases: 6. The CDR3 is made up of 15 amino acids. Germline V gene data show CDR1 as SGHRS and CDR2 as YFSETQ. The CDR3 DNA follows: TGCGCCAGCAGCCGTACAGGGGGAGAGAACACTGAAGCTTTCTTT. This translates into CASSRTGGENTEAFF.

The chain recombines TRBV5-1 with TRBJ1-1, with a weak D call TRBD1 (5 bases). The length of the CDR3 is 14 residues. Per germline, CDR1 SGHRS and CDR2 YFSETQ. The germline V and J ends were trimmed by 0 bases and 3 bases, with 9 bases remaining between them. CDR3 region: CASSLGQTYTEAFF. The CDR3 nucleotides read TGCGCCAGCAGCTTGGGACAGACTTACACTGAAGCTTTCTTT.

This clone was counted between two and nine times. The V and J genes are TRBV29-1 and TRBJ2-3; D unclear. V lost 4 bases, J lost 12 bases, and 11 bases lay in between. Germline assignment: CDR1 SQVTM and CDR2 ANQGSEA. CDR3 length: 10 residues. The CDR3 sequence: CSVVLFLQYF. The CDR3 DNA reads TGCAGCGTTGTTCTCTTTCTCCAGTATTTT.